The 10 T cell receptor beta chains presented below share a single source sample, sequenced in a study of monozygotic twins with inflammatory bowel disease. TCRdb processed the 5' RACE reads again and assigns one entry to each CDR3 protein, with no DNA. Its listing shows approximately 340,000 distinct CDR3 sequences. Sequencing was carried out using blood. These receptors were taken from a human donor with ulcerative colitis or Crohn's disease, or a healthy co-twin of an affected twin (not recorded which).

The chain recombines TRBV18 with TRBJ1-2. The CDR3 has 14 amino acids. CDR1 KGHSH and CDR2 LQKENI come from the germline V gene. The CDR3 is CASSPPGRENGYTF.

The rearrangement links TRBV5-5 to TRBJ1-2. The CDR3 runs to 15 residues. Germline V CDR1 and CDR2: SGHKS, YYEKEE (reference sequence). CDR3 sequence: CASSPGRGSYYGYTF. Based on the CDR3 plus reference TRBV5-5 and TRBJ1-2, the full variable domain is DAGVTQSPTHLIKTRGQQVTLRCSPISGHKSVSWYQQVLGQGPQFIFQYYEKEERGRGNFPDRFSARQFPNYSSELNVNALLLGDSALYLCASSPGRGSYYGYTFGSGTRLTVV.

CDR3 protein: CSARHSQGAYGYTF. This rearrangement joins TRBV20-1 to TRBJ1-2; no DNA is available, so the TRBD1 call from TCRdb remains unchecked. Germline CDR1 is DFQATT and CDR2 is SNEGSKA (reference sequence). The CDR3 is 14 amino acids.

The chain carries TRBV5-4 and TRBJ2-5; the TCRdb D gene call, TRBD2, has no DNA to confirm it. Germline V gives CDR1 SGHNT, CDR2 YYREEE (reference sequence). The CDR3 runs to 15 residues. Here the CDR3 reads CASSLSGRTGETQYF. Full variable domain (missing parts from reference TRBV5-4 and TRBJ2-5): ETGVTQSPTHLIKTRGQQVTLRCSSQSGHNTVSWYQQALGQGPQFIFQYYREEENGRGNFPPRFSGLQFPNYSSELNVNALELDDSALYLCASSLSGRTGETQYFGPGTRLLVL.

The V call is TRBV5-1, the J call TRBJ2-6; TCRdb's D call, TRBD1, is unchecked because there is no DNA. This CDR3 has 16 residues. Germline V lookup: CDR1 SGHRS, CDR2 YFSETQ. CDR3 in amino acids: CASSRGQSSGANVLTF.

The CDR3 region is CSASPPSEQFF. The genes are TRBV20-1 and TRBJ2-1; TCRdb outputs TRBD2, but without DNA this stays unchecked. The CDR3 runs 11 residues. Germline-derived CDR1 and CDR2 are DFQATT and SNEGSKA (reference sequence).

V and J are TRBV28 and TRBJ2-2; TCRdb's D gene call, TRBD2, goes unchecked for lack of DNA. The CDR3 loop spans 15 amino acids. The V gene's germline CDR1 is MDHEN and CDR2 SYDVKM. CDR3 residues: CASSSGGPGTGELFF.

This chain links TRBV29-1 with TRBJ2-3; with no DNA, the TCRdb D assignment of TRBD1 cannot be verified. Germline CDR1 reads SQVTM; CDR2 reads ANQGSEA. CDR3 length: 12 amino acids. This CDR3 is CSVGSGADTQYF.

This chain joins TRBV5-1 and TRBJ1-4; no DNA is available, so the TRBD1 call from TCRdb remains unchecked. Germline V gene lookup returns CDR1 SGHRS and CDR2 YFSETQ. There are 16 residues in the CDR3. CDR3 in amino acids: CASRGRDSPTNEKLFF.

The chain combines TRBV12-3 or TRBV12-4 with TRBJ2-2; the D call from TCRdb, TRBD1, cannot be confirmed without DNA. There are 14 residues in the CDR3. The chain's CDR3 is CASSPRVNTGELFF.